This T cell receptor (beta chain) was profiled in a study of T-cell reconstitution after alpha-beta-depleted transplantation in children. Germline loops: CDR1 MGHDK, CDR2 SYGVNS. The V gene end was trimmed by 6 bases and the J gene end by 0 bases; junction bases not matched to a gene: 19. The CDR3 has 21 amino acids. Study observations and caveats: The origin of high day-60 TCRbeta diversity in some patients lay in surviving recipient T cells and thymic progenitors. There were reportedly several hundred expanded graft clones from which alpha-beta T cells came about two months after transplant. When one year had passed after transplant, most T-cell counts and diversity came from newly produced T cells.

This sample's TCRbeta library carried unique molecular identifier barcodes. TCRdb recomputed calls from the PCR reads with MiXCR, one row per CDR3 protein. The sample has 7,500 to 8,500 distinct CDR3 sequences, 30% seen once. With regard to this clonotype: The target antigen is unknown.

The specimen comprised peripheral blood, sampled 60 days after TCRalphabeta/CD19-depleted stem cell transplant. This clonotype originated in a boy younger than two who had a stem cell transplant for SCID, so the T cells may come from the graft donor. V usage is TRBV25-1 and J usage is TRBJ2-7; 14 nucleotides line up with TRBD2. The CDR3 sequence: CASRFIDPGLAGALHSYEQYF. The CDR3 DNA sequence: TGTGCCAGCAGATTTATAGATCCGGGACTAGCGGGGGCACTCCACTCCTACGAGCAGTACTTC.